The 5 T cell receptor beta chains reported below all come from one sample, sequenced in a study of shared clonotypes between healthy human individuals. TCRdb's copy holds only in-frame clones and misses some; the assay was immunoSEQ multiplex PCR. The table has about 600,000 clones, about 96% seen once. The sample comprised naive CD4+ T cells sorted from blood. Subset given: CD45RA+ positively selected. These receptors were obtained from a young woman in good health.

V and J are TRBV5-1 and TRBJ2-7, with D perhaps TRBD1 (6 bases). V was trimmed by 4 bases and J by 1 base, leaving 12 bases between them. Germline V CDR1 and CDR2: SGHRS, YFSETQ. CDR3 length: 14 residues. Here the CDR3 DNA reads TGCGCCAGCAGCCTTTCGACAGGTTCCTACGAGCAGTACTTC. As protein: CASSLSTGSYEQYF.

As for this clone: At the DNA level, this CDR3 is encoded by other sequences in the same sample as well. The chain is built from TRBV9 and TRBJ2-1; 14 positions agree with TRBD2. The trim removed 2 bases at V and 10 bases at J, leaving 5 bases unmatched. CDR3 size: 15 residues. Germline CDR1 and CDR2: SGDLS and YYNGEE. The CDR3 DNA reads as TGTGCCAGCAGCGTTGGGACTAGCGGGAGTGGGGAGCAGTTCTTC. Protein: CASSVGTSGSGEQFF.

The chain couples TRBV28 to TRBJ2-3; 14 nucleotides align to TRBD2. The CDR3 extends over 18 amino acids. In germline, CDR1 is MDHEN, CDR2 SYDVKM. Germline trimming cut 5 bases from V and 2 bases from J; bases unmatched to any gene: 9. DNA of the CDR3: TGTGCCAGCAGTCTTGCCGGACTAGCGGGAGGACCCACAGATACGCAGTATTTT. Residues: CASSLAGLAGGPTDTQYF.

This sequence joins TRBV5-4 and TRBJ2-3; D perhaps matches TRBD2 (5 bases). The CDR3 length is 15 residues. With 0 bases removed from V and 0 bases from J, the gap between germline ends came to 8 bases. CDR1 is SGHNT, CDR2 YYREEE, per germline (reference sequence). CDR3 sequence: CASSLGGASTDTQYF. The CDR3 DNA reads TGTGCCAGCAGCTTGGGGGGAGCTAGCACAGATACGCAGTATTTT.

The chain couples TRBV19 to TRBJ1-1; TRBD1 matches 8 bases. The germline V gene encodes CDR1 LNHDA and CDR2 SQIVND (reference sequence). CDR3 length: 13 amino acids. V lost 7 bases and J lost 6; bases outside the gene matches: 7. Here the CDR3 DNA reads TGTGCCAGTACCAGAGGACAGGGCGCTGAAGCTTTCTTT. Translating it yields CASTRGQGAEAFF.